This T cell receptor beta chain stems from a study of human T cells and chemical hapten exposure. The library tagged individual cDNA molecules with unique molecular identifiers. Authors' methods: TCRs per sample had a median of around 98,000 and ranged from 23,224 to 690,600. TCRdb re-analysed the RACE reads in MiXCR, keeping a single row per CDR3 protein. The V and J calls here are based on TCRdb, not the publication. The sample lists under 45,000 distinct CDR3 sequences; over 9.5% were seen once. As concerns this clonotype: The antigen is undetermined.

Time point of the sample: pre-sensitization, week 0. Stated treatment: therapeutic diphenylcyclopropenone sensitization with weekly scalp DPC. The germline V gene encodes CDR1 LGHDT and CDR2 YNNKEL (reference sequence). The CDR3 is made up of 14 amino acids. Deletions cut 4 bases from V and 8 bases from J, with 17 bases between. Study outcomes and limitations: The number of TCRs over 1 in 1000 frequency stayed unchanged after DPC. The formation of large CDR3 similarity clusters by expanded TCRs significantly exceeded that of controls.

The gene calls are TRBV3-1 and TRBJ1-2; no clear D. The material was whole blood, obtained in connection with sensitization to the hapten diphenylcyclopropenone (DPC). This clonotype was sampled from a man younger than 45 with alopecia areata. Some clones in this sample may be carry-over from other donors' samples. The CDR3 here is CASSPEIPAGGYTF. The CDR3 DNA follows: TGTGCCAGCAGCCCCGAGATCCCCGCAGGAGGCTACACCTTC. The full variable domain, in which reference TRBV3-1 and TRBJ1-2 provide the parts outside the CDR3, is DTAVSQTPKYLVTQMGNDKSIKCEQNLGHDTMYWYKQDSKKFLKIMFSYNNKELIINETVPNRFSPKSPDKAHLNLHINSLELGDSAVYFCASSPEIPAGGYTFGSGTRLTVV.